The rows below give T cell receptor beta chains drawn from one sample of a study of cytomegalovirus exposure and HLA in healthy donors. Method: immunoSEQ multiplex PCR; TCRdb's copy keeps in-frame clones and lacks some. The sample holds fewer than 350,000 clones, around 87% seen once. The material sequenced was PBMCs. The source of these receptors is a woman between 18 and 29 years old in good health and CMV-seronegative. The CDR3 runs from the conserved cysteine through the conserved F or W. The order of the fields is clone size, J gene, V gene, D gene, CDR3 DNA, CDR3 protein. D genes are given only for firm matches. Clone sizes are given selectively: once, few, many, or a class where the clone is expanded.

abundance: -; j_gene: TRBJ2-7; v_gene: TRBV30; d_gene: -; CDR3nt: TGTGCCTGGAGTTGGGGGCCCGCCTACGAGCAGTACTTC; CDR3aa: CAWSWGPAYEQYF
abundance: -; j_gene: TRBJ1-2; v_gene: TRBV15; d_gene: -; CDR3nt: TGTGCCACCAGCAGAGAGAACAGAAGATATGGCTACACCTTC; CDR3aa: CATSRENRRYGYTF
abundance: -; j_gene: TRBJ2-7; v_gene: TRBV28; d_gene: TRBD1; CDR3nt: TGTGCCAGCAGTTCCGTTCGGGACAGGGGCAGAAACGAGCAGTACTTC; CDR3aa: CASSSVRDRGRNEQYF
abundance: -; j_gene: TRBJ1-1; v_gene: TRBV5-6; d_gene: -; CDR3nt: TGTGCCAGCTACTCCCGGTTGAACACTGAAGCTTTCTTT; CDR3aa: CASYSRLNTEAFF
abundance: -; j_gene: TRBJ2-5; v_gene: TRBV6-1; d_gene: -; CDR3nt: TGTGCCAGCAGTGACCGCCCGACAGTGAAAGAGACCCAGTACTTC; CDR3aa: CASSDRPTVKETQYF
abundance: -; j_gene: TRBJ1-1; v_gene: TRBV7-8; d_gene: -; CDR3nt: TGTGCCAGCAGCGTCGGGGGGCACACTGAAGCTTTCTTT; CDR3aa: CASSVGGHTEAFF
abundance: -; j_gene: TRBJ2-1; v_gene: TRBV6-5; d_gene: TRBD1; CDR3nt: TGTGCCAGCAGCCGGGGACAGAGCTCCTACAATGAGCAGTTCTTC; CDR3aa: CASSRGQSSYNEQFF
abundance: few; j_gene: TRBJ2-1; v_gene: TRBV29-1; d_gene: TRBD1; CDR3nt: TGCAGCGTTTGGGGGACAGGGTATCCCACCTCCTACAATGAGCAGTTCTTC; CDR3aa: CSVWGTGYPTSYNEQFF
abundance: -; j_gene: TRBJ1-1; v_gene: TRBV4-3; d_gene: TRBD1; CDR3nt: TGCGCCAGCAGCCTGGACAGGGCGTCAACTGAAGCTTTCTTT; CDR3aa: CASSLDRASTEAFF
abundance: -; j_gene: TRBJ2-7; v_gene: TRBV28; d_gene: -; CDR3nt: TGTGCCAGCAGTTTATACGGGGACAAGGGCGAGCAGTACTTC; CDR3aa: CASSLYGDKGEQYF
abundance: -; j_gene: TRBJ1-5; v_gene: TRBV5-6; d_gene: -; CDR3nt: TGTGCCAGCAGCTTGGTGTCAGAACAGCCCCAGCATTTT; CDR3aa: CASSLVSEQPQHF
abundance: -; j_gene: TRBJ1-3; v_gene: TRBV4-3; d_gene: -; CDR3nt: TGCGCCAGCAGCCAAGTAGCGGTATCTGGAAACACCATATATTTT; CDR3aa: CASSQVAVSGNTIYF
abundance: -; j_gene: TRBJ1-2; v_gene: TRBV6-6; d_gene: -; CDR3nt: TGTGCCAGCAGTTATAACAGGGACGCCTATGGCTACACCTTC; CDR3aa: CASSYNRDAYGYTF
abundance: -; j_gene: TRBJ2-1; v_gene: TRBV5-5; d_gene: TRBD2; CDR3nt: TGTGCCAGCAGCTTAGCCGGGACTAGTTACAATGAGCAGTTCTTC; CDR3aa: CASSLAGTSYNEQFF
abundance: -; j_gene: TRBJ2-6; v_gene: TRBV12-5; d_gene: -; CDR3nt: TGTGCTAGTGGACCCCTAGCGACTGGGGCCAACGTCCTGACTTTC; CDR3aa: CASGPLATGANVLTF
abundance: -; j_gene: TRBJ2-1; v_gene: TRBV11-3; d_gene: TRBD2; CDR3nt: TGTGCCAGCAGCGCCGGGACTAGCGGGAGTTTTAGGAATGAGCAGTTCTTC; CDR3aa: CASSAGTSGSFRNEQFF
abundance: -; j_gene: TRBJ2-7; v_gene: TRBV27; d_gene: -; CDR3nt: TGTGCCAGCAGTTTAGTGGGGGGATACCCCTACGAGCAGTACTTC; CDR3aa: CASSLVGGYPYEQYF
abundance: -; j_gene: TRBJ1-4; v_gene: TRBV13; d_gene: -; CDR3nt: TGTGCCAGCAGCTTAGTAGGTCGGGGAAATGAAAAACTGTTTTTT; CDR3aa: CASSLVGRGNEKLFF
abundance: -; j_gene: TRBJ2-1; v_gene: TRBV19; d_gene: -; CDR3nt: TGTGCCAGTAGTATCTGGTCAGGGAACTACAATGAGCAGTTCTTC; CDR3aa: CASSIWSGNYNEQFF
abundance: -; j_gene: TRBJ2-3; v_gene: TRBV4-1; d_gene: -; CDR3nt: TGCGCCAGCAGCCAAGGTCCCAGCGGGTACGCAGATACGCAGTATTTT; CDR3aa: CASSQGPSGYADTQYF